These 5 T cell receptor beta chains were sequenced from one sample in a study of blood T cell repertoires in COVID-19. The repertoire was sequenced with immunoSEQ multiplex PCR; TCRdb's copy has only in-frame clones and lacks some. The sample lists 81,000 or so clones; approximately 90% were seen once. The sample taken for sequencing was peripheral blood. These receptors came from a man between 65 and 80 years old with active or convalescent COVID-19.

The rearrangement uses TRBV30 and TRBJ1-2; unclear D gene. This CDR3 is built from 16 residues. Germline V gene lookup returns CDR1 GTSNPN and CDR2 SVGIG (reference sequence). The germline V and J ends were trimmed by 3 bases and 0 bases, with 17 bases remaining between them. DNA of the CDR3: TGTGCCTGGAGACGCCCTGGGCGCGAAGCTAACTATGGCTACACCTTC. It translates to CAWRRPGREANYGYTF. Based on the CDR3 plus reference TRBV30 and TRBJ1-2, the full variable domain is SQTIHQWPATLVQPVGSPLSLECTVEGTSNPNLYWYRQAAGRGLQLLFYSVGIGQISSEVPQNLSASRPQDRQFILSSKKLLLSDSGFYLCAWRRPGREANYGYTFGSGTRLTVV.

The chain couples TRBV29-1 to TRBJ1-1; D ambiguous. This CDR3 is built from 14 residues. The germline gives CDR1 SQVTM, CDR2 ANQGSEA. Trimming removed 8 bases at V and 2 bases at J, with 18 bases between. The CDR3 sequence: CSIIRGHLNTEAFF. The CDR3 region has the DNA TGCAGCATTATCAGAGGGCATCTTAACACTGAAGCTTTCTTT.

The rearrangement links TRBV10-3 to TRBJ2-3, with 7 bases that match TRBD1. This CDR3 comprises 14 residues. The V gene end was trimmed by 7 bases and the J gene end by 5 bases; junction bases not matched to a gene: 9. Germline values: CDR1 ENHRY, CDR2 SYGVKD. The CDR3 region is CAITGQSGGDTQYF. The CDR3 DNA reads as TGTGCCATCACGGGACAGTCCGGCGGAGATACGCAGTATTTT.

V gene TRBV7-4 combines with J gene TRBJ1-6; D not resolved. Trimming took 2 bases from V and 7 from J, leaving 9 bases between them. This CDR3 spans 14 amino acids. Per the germline V gene, CDR1 is SGHVT and CDR2 is SQSDAQ. The CDR3, as DNA: TGTGCCAGCAGCTTACAGGTTCGGAATTCACCCCTCCACTTT. Encoded protein: CASSLQVRNSPLHF.

This chain links TRBV19 with TRBJ1-5; TRBD1 matches 9 bases. Germline assignment: CDR1 LNHDA and CDR2 SQIVND (reference sequence). Trimming removed 6 bases from V and 2 bases from J; junction bases left unmatched: 8. The CDR3 has 16 residues. The CDR3 coding sequence is TGTGCCAGTAGGGGGACAGGGACGGAAGGCAATCAGCCCCAGCATTTT. This sequence encodes CASRGTGTEGNQPQHF.